This is a list of T cell receptor beta chains from one sample in a study of control samples from healthy donors and cancer patients. The data were produced by immunoSEQ multiplex PCR, yet TCRdb's version contains in-frame clones alone and is incomplete. In the table there are 150,000 to 200,000 clones, roughly 91% of which are singletons. Sequencing used blood. The origin of the receptors is a woman younger than 45 in good health. Each CDR3 is given with its conserved first and last residue.

v_call | cdr3_aa
TRBV30 | CAWSRGFGGGNQPQHF
TRBV7-9 | CASSLAASGNYEQYF
TRBV19 | CASRDTTDTQYF
TRBV5-1 | CASSSGTFTDTQYF
TRBV27 | CASSYRWGGEGYGYTF
TRBV19 | CASSISVGGAGELFF
TRBV6-1 | CASSEGGGNQPQHF
TRBV5-1 | CASSYRDNYGYTF
TRBV11-2 | CASSLARVSYEQYF
TRBV21-1 | CASSNGRGGDTEAFF
TRBV6-7 | CASSYSGGETQYF
TRBV7-3 | CASSLTGGSGNTIYF
TRBV6-4 | CASSDGGGATDTQYF
TRBV28 | CASSFSGVAYNEQFF
TRBV19 | CASGHRDEQFF
TRBV16 | CASSQGRVPFF
TRBV11-3 | CASSNLGGHNEQFF